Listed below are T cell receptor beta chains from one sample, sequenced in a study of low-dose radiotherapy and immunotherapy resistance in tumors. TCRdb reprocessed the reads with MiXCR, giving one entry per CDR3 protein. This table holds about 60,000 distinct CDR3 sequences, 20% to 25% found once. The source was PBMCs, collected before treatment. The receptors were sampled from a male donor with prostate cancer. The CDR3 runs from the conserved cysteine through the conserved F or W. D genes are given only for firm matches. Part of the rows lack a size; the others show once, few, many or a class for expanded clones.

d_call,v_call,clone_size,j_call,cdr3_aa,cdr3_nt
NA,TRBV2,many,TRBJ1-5,CASSPHNQPQHF,TGTGCCAGCAGTCCCCATAATCAGCCCCAGCATTTT
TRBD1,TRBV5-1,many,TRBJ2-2,CASSLATGGVFNTGELFF,TGCGCCAGCAGCTTAGCAACAGGGGGCGTGTTTAACACCGGGGAGCTGTTTTTT
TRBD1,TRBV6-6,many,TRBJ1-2,CASSSRTGGGGYTF,TGTGCCAGCAGTTCCCGGACAGGGGGCGGCGGCTACACCTTC
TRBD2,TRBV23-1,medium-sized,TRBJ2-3,CASSHDGRALNTQYF,TGCGCCAGCAGTCACGACGGGAGGGCCTTAAATACGCAGTATTTT
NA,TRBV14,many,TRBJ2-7,CASSHKAFGEQYF,TGTGCCAGCAGCCACAAAGCCTTCGGGGAGCAGTACTTC
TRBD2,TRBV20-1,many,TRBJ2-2,CSARLAGKRHTGELFF,TGCAGTGCTAGATTAGCGGGAAAACGTCACACCGGGGAGCTGTTTTTT
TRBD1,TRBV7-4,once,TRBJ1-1,CASSPRDRGINTEAFF,TGTGCCAGCAGCCCCCGGGACAGGGGGATTAACACTGAAGCTTTCTTT
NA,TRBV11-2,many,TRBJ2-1,CASSFGRAEREQFF,TGTGCCAGCAGCTTTGGTCGGGCAGAGCGTGAGCAGTTCTTC
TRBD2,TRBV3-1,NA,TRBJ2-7,CASSQVGGSDDRQYF,TGTGCCAGCAGCCAAGTGGGAGGGAGCGACGACCGGCAGTACTTC
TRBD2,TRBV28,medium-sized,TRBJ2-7,CASRQRGSSYEQYF,TGTGCCAGCAGGCAGCGGGGCAGTTCCTACGAGCAGTACTTC
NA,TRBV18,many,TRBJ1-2,CASSPNREVYYGYTF,TGTGCCAGCTCACCGAACAGGGAGGTCTACTATGGCTACACCTTC
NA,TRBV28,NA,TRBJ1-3,CASSYDSGNTIYF,TGTGCCAGCAGTTACGACAGTGGAAACACCATATATTTT
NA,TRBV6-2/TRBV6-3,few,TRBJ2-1,CASSKQDEQFF,TGTGCCAGCAGTAAACAGGATGAGCAGTTCTTC
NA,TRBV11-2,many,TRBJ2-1,CASSFGGVGEQFF,TGTGCCAGCAGCTTCGGCGGGGTTGGTGAGCAGTTCTTC
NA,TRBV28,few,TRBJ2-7,CASRPVPFNEQYF,TGTGCCAGCAGACCTGTCCCCTTTAACGAGCAGTACTTC
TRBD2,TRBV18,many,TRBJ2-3,CASSPLVLERGSTDTQYF,TGTGCCAGCTCACCACTGGTGCTTGAGCGGGGGAGCACAGATACGCAGTATTTT
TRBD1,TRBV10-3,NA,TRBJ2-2,CAISDGTGGSNTGELFF,TGTGCCATCAGTGACGGGACAGGGGGCTCCAACACCGGGGAGCTGTTTTTT
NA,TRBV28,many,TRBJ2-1,CASDSEPDRIKQFF,TGTGCCAGCGATAGCGAACCTGATAGAATTAAGCAGTTCTTC
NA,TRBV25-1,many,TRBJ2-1,CASSEPGEPAEQFF,TGTGCCAGCAGTGAACCTGGAGAGCCGGCTGAGCAGTTCTTC
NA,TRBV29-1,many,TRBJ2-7,CSVAPDPAREQYF,TGCAGCGTTGCCCCCGACCCAGCTCGGGAGCAGTACTTC
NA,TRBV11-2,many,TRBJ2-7,CASSLGSQTGYEQYF,TGTGCCAGCAGCTTAGGCAGTCAAACGGGCTACGAGCAGTACTTC
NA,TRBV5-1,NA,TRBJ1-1,CASRAGESEAFF,TGCGCCAGCAGAGCAGGGGAATCTGAAGCTTTCTTT
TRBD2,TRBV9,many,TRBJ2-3,CASSPERGGTDTQYF,TGTGCCAGCAGCCCCGAGCGGGGGGGCACAGATACGCAGTATTTT
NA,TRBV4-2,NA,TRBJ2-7,CASSQVGPGLAGEQYF,NA
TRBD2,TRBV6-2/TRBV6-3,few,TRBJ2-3,CASSARLAEITDTQYF,TGTGCCAGCAGTGCCCGACTAGCGGAGATCACAGATACGCAGTATTTT
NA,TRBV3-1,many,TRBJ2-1,CASSQAQGREQFF,TGTGCCAGCAGCCAAGCACAGGGAAGGGAGCAGTTCTTC
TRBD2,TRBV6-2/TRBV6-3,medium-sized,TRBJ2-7,CASNVAGGSSYEQYF,TGTGCCAGCAATGTAGCGGGAGGGAGCTCCTACGAGCAGTACTTC
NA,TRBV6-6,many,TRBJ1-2,CASSYDPGPKGYTF,TGTGCCAGCAGTTACGATCCGGGACCGAAGGGGTACACCTTC
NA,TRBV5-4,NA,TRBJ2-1,CASSPRPTAESSYNEQFF,TGTGCCAGCAGCCCTCGGCCCACGGCTGAGAGCTCCTACAATGAGCAGTTCTTC
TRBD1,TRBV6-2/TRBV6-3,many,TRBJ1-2,CASSVSGTGGYTF,TGTGCCAGCAGTGTCTCTGGGACAGGTGGCTACACCTTC
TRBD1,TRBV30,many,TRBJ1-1,CAWSVPPLQGGMNTEAFF,TGTGCCTGGAGTGTACCCCCCCTCCAGGGGGGAATGAACACTGAAGCTTTCTTT
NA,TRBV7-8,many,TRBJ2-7,CASSLWGRETNLAYEQYF,TGTGCCAGCAGCTTATGGGGGCGCGAAACAAATCTTGCCTACGAGCAGTACTTC
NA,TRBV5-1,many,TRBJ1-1,CASTGAGTNTEAFF,TGCGCCAGCACCGGGGCAGGGACGAACACTGAAGCTTTCTTT
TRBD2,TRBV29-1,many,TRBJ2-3,CSVGLAGATDTQYF,TGCAGCGTTGGACTAGCGGGAGCAACAGATACGCAGTATTTT
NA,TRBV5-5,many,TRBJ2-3,CASSSQGDTQYF,TGTGCCAGCAGCTCGCAGGGGGATACGCAGTATTTT
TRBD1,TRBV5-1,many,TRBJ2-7,CASSNTGGHEQYF,TGCGCCAGCAGTAATACAGGGGGCCACGAGCAGTACTTC
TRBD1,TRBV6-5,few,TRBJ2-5,CASSYASGTVGQETQYF,TGTGCCAGCAGTTACGCATCTGGGACAGTCGGTCAAGAGACCCAGTACTTC
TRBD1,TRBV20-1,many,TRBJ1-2,CSASRQGDGYTF,TGCAGTGCTAGCCGACAGGGTGATGGCTACACCTTC
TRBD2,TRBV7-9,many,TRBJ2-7,CASRLAGSSYEQYF,TGTGCCAGCAGACTAGCGGGGAGCTCCTACGAGCAGTACTTC
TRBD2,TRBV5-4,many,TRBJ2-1,CASSLPSGVYNEQFF,TGTGCCAGCAGCTTGCCTAGCGGGGTCTACAATGAGCAGTTCTTC
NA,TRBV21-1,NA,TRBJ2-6,CASSKEDACGANVLTF,TGTGCCAGCAGCAAAGAGGACGCCTGCGGGGCCAACGTCCTGACTTTC
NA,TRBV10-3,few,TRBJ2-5,CAISESAGTSKTQYF,TGTGCCATCAGTGAGTCTGCGGGTACTTCGAAGACCCAGTACTTC
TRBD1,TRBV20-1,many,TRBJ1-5,CSARSGTGKYQPQHF,TGCAGTGCTAGGTCTGGGACAGGAAAATATCAGCCCCAGCATTTT
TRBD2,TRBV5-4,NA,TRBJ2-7,CASSLEGSAGAYEQYF,TGTGCCAGCAGCTTGGAGGGCTCGGCGGGAGCCTACGAGCAGTACTTC
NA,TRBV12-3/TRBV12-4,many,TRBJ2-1,CASSLGRVVNEQFF,TGTGCCAGCAGTTTGGGACGGGTCGTTAATGAGCAGTTCTTC
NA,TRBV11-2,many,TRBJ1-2,CASSSPGVPGGYTF,TGTGCCAGCAGCTCGCCAGGGGTCCCGGGGGGCTACACCTTC
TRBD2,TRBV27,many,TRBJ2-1,CASSLLAVGGDNEQFF,TGTGCCAGCAGTCTTCTAGCGGTCGGGGGGGACAATGAGCAGTTCTTC
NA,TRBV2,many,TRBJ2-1,CASSDPPRGSNEQFF,TGTGCCAGCAGTGACCCTCCACGGGGGAGCAATGAGCAGTTCTTC
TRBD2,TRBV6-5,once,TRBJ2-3,CASSYSGLAGATDTQYF,TGTGCCAGCAGTTACTCTGGACTAGCGGGGGCCACAGATACGCAGTATTTT
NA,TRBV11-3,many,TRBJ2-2,CASSSRRDSTGELFF,TGTGCCAGCAGCTCGCGCAGGGATAGCACCGGGGAGCTGTTTTTT
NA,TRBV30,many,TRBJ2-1,CAWSHGRLSIPDEQFF,TGTGCCTGGAGCCACGGACGGCTATCCATCCCGGATGAGCAGTTCTTC
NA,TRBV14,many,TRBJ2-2,CASSQKMSGELFF,TGTGCCAGCAGCCAAAAAATGTCCGGGGAGCTGTTTTTT
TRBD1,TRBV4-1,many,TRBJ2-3,CASSQDGAGGGTDTQYF,TGCGCCAGCAGCCAAGATGGAGCAGGGGGCGGCACAGATACGCAGTATTTT